This TCR beta chain stems from a study of T-cell reconstitution after alpha-beta-depleted transplantation in children. This CDR3 comprises 13 residues. V lost 1 base, J lost 5 bases, and 8 bases lay in between. Germline V gives CDR1 MDHEN, CDR2 SYDVKM. As it was prepared, the TCRbeta library received unique molecular identifiers. TCRdb re-called the PCR reads through MiXCR, storing one row per CDR3 protein. The data contain more than 90,000 distinct CDR3 sequences, about a tenth of them singletons. The sequencing used PBMCs, collected before TCRalphabeta/CD19-depleted stem cell transplant. This TCR came from a boy aged 2 to 9 with acute lymphoblastic leukemia, due to receive a stem cell transplant. The chain employs TRBV28 and TRBJ2-5; D is possibly TRBD1 or TRBD2 (5 bases each). CDR3 amino acids: CASSLSGTETQYF. The CDR3 DNA follows: TGTGCCAGCAGTTTATCAGGGACGGAGACCCAGTACTTC.